This T cell receptor beta chain was sequenced in a study of CD8 T cells in ankylosing spondylitis. Study outcomes and limitations: A motif of roughly 8 highly homologous TCR beta variants was seen as apparently characteristic of ankylosing spondylitis blood.

V lost 1 base to trimming and J lost 3 bases, with 6 bases between them. The CDR3 runs to 14 residues. In its sample, this clonotype was seen a few times. What it binds is not known. Quantitative 5'-RACE with molecular barcodes generated TCR beta libraries. TCRdb re-derived calls from the 5' RACE reads in MiXCR, one entry per CDR3 protein. The table lists fewer than 500,000 distinct CDR3 sequences, roughly 25% of them singletons, with about 0.89% in the top ten. The source is a male donor with ankylosing spondylitis. This chain uses TRBV12-3 or TRBV12-4 with TRBJ2-2; D is unresolved. Sequences were obtained from blood, either unsorted or a sorted T cell fraction (not recorded which). CDR3 sequence (DNA): TGTGCCAGCAGTTTAGGCGTCTACACCGGGGAGCTGTTTTTT. Protein sequence: CASSLGVYTGELFF.